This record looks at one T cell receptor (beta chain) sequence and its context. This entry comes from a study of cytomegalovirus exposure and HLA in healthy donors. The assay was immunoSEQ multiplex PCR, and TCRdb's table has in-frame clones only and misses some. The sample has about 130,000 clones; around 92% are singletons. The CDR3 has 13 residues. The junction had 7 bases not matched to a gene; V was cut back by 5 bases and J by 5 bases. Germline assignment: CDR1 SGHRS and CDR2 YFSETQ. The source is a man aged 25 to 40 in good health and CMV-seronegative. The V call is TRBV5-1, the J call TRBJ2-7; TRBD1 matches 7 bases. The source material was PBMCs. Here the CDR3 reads CASSDRVGNEQYF. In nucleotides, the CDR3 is TGCGCCAGCAGTGACAGGGTTGGCAACGAGCAGTACTTC.